Listed below are T cell receptor beta chains from one sample, sequenced in a study of shared clonotypes between healthy human individuals. Sequencing used immunoSEQ multiplex PCR; TCRdb keeps in-frame clones, though not all of them. The table lists a few million clones, 90% to 96% of them singletons. The sequencing input was naive CD4+ T cells sorted from blood. These TCRs come from a man in his late teens or twenties in good health. Both conserved end residues are part of each CDR3. D genes are given only for firm matches. Clone size is stated in some rows and not others, as once, few, many or a class when expanded.

clone_size,d_call,v_call,j_call,cdr3_nt,cdr3_aa
once,-,TRBV30,TRBJ2-7,TGTGCCTCCTGCCCAGGGAAATCCTACGAGCAGTACTTC,CASCPGKSYEQYF
-,-,TRBV20-1,TRBJ2-3,TGCAGTACCTACCCGGCGAGGGCGCAGTATTTT,CSTYPARAQYF
-,-,TRBV6-5,TRBJ2-2,TGTGCCAGCAGTACTCGACAGGCGACCGGGGAGCTGTTTTTT,CASSTRQATGELFF
-,-,TRBV5-1,TRBJ2-2,TGCGCCAGCAGCTTGAGGACCGCGAACACCGGGGAGCTGTTTTTT,CASSLRTANTGELFF
-,-,TRBV7-3,TRBJ1-1,TGTGCCAGCAGCTTAGGATTATCCGGTACTGAAGCTTTCTTT,CASSLGLSGTEAFF
-,-,TRBV9,TRBJ2-1,TGTGCCAGCAGCGTAGTGGGTAGCGGCTTTTACAATGAGCAGTTCTTC,CASSVVGSGFYNEQFF
-,TRBD1,TRBV10-3,TRBJ2-7,TGTGCCATCACCGCCGGACAGGGTTCCTACGAGCAGTACTTC,CAITAGQGSYEQYF
-,TRBD2,TRBV18,TRBJ2-7,TGTGCCAGCTCACCACCGAACCGGGCGGGAGGGGACGAGCAGTACTTC,CASSPPNRAGGDEQYF
-,TRBD1,TRBV25-1,TRBJ1-2,TGTGCCAGCAGTGAGCCGGGACAGTATGGCTACACCTTC,CASSEPGQYGYTF
-,TRBD1,TRBV2,TRBJ2-5,TGTGCCAGCAGTTCGGGACAGGGGGCGGGGGAGACCCAGTACTTC,CASSSGQGAGETQYF
-,-,TRBV5-1,TRBJ1-6,TGCGCCAGCAGCTTGGTCTTTAGCCCAAATTCACCCCTCCACTTT,CASSLVFSPNSPLHF
once,-,TRBV28,TRBJ2-5,TGTGCGACCACAGGAGAGACCCAGTACTTC,CATTGETQYF
-,-,TRBV5-4,TRBJ2-2,TGTGCCAGCAGCCTGGGGGGCCTTAACACCGGGGAGCTGTTTTTT,CASSLGGLNTGELFF
-,-,TRBV4-3,TRBJ2-5,TGCGCCAGCAGCCAAGAGCAAGCGAGCCAAGAGACCCAGTACTTC,CASSQEQASQETQYF
-,-,TRBV6-1,TRBJ1-5,TGTGCCAGCAGTGATCAGGACTGGAACCAGCATTTT,CASSDQDWNQHF
-,-,TRBV2,TRBJ2-2,TGTGCCAGCAGTGGATCCGGCAGGAACACCGGGGAGCTGTTTTTT,CASSGSGRNTGELFF
-,-,TRBV27,TRBJ2-7,TGTGCCAGCAAATCTAAATTGGGGTCTTCCTCCTACGAGCAGTACTTC,CASKSKLGSSSYEQYF
once,-,TRBV11-2,TRBJ1-5,TGTGCCAGCAGCTTAGATACCGTGAGGACGCATCAGCCCCAGCATTTT,CASSLDTVRTHQPQHF
-,-,TRBV7-2,TRBJ1-1,TGTGCCAGCAACCGAAGAGTCTTGAACACTGAAGCTTTCTTT,CASNRRVLNTEAFF
once,TRBD1,TRBV30,TRBJ1-6,TGTGCCTGGAGTGTAGAGGGGACAGTTAATTCACCCCTCCACTTT,CAWSVEGTVNSPLHF
-,TRBD2,TRBV30,TRBJ2-3,TGTGCCTGGAGTGTAAGGCTAGCGGGAGATGATACGCAGTATTTT,CAWSVRLAGDDTQYF
-,-,TRBV7-2,TRBJ1-5,TGTGCCAGCAGCTTAGACAGGGACGTTTCTCAGCCCCAGCATTTT,CASSLDRDVSQPQHF
-,TRBD1,TRBV18,TRBJ1-1,TGTGCCAGCTCACCCCAAGGTGCAGGGGGCAGGAAAAACACTGAAGCTTTCTTT,CASSPQGAGGRKNTEAFF
-,-,TRBV5-1,TRBJ1-2,TGCGCCAGCAGCACCCCCCGGGATGGCTACACCTTC,CASSTPRDGYTF
-,-,TRBV6-5,TRBJ2-7,TGTGCCAGCAGTCGAGACTACGAGCAGTACTTC,CASSRDYEQYF
-,-,TRBV11-2,TRBJ1-4,TGTGCCAGCAGCTTGGGCCGACAAGGCGAAAAACTGTTTTTT,CASSLGRQGEKLFF
-,-,TRBV10-3,TRBJ1-2,TGTGCCATCAGTCCAAGGGGAAGTTACTATGGCTACACCTTC,CAISPRGSYYGYTF
-,-,TRBV5-1,TRBJ2-3,TGCGCCAGCAGCTTCCCGGGGTCTGATACGCAGTATTTT,CASSFPGSDTQYF
once,TRBD2,TRBV19,TRBJ2-7,TGTGCCAGTAGTATCGGGACTAGGGGACGGCTCGAGCAGTACTTC,CASSIGTRGRLEQYF
-,TRBD1,TRBV7-9,TRBJ1-5,TGTGCCAGCAGCTACTCCGGGACAGGGACGAGTCAGCCCCAGCATTTT,CASSYSGTGTSQPQHF
-,-,TRBV11-1,TRBJ1-6,TGTGCCAGCAGCTCCCAGGGGAAGTTTTCACCCCTCCACTTT,CASSSQGKFSPLHF
-,TRBD1,TRBV6-5,TRBJ1-6,TGTGCCAGCAGAACCGGGACAGGGGATTCACCCCTCCACTTT,CASRTGTGDSPLHF
-,-,TRBV4-1,TRBJ2-7,TGCGCCAGCAGCCGCCGACAGGAACCCGCCGAGCAGTACTTC,CASSRRQEPAEQYF
-,TRBD1,TRBV9,TRBJ2-7,TGTGCCAGCAGTCTCCAGGGGGCTTCCTACGAGCAGTACTTC,CASSLQGASYEQYF
-,-,TRBV7-9,TRBJ1-5,TGTGCCAGCAGCTTGGGAGAACAGCCCCAGCATTTT,CASSLGEQPQHF
once,-,TRBV6-5,TRBJ1-2,TGTGCCAGCAGTGCTGACATCGGCTATGGCTACACCTTC,CASSADIGYGYTF
-,-,TRBV30,TRBJ1-2,TGTGCCTGGAGCGGGCCGGGGGGCTACACCTTC,CAWSGPGGYTF
-,-,TRBV6-1,TRBJ2-5,TGTGCCAGCAGTGATTGGGACGGAGCGGAGACCCAGTACTTC,CASSDWDGAETQYF
-,TRBD2,TRBV7-2,TRBJ2-3,TGTGCCAGCAGCCGCGGGACTAGCGCCCGGAGGACCGGCACAGATACGCAGTATTTT,CASSRGTSARRTGTDTQYF
-,-,TRBV5-5,TRBJ1-2,TGTGCCAGCAGCTTCTCAGGGCAGTGGTTAGGGACTAACTATGGCTACACCTTC,CASSFSGQWLGTNYGYTF
-,-,TRBV9,TRBJ1-6,TGTGCCAGCAGCTATGGACAGAATAATTCACCCCTCCACTTT,CASSYGQNNSPLHF
-,-,TRBV29-1,TRBJ1-2,TGCAGCGTTGAGGGCAGAGAGTATGGCTACACCTTC,CSVEGREYGYTF
-,-,TRBV6-1,TRBJ2-5,TGTGCCAGCAGTTTACGAGAGACCCAGTACTTC,CASSLRETQYF
-,-,TRBV6-1,TRBJ2-7,TGTGCCAGCAGAGAACCGGGACTCGTCTACGAGCAGTACTTC,CASREPGLVYEQYF
-,-,TRBV11-2,TRBJ2-5,TGTGCCAGCAGCTTAGGGGACATGGTCGAGACCCAGTACTTC,CASSLGDMVETQYF
-,-,TRBV7-6,TRBJ2-2,TGTGCCAGCAGACCGGACACCATAGGGACCGGGGAGCTGTTTTTT,CASRPDTIGTGELFF
-,-,TRBV20-1,TRBJ2-3,TGCAGTGCTCAGAAGGTGGATACGCAGTATTTT,CSAQKVDTQYF
-,TRBD2,TRBV10-3,TRBJ2-5,TGTGCCATCAGTGAGTCGCTGACTAGCGGGAGTTTCCAAGAGACCCAGTACTTC,CAISESLTSGSFQETQYF
-,TRBD1,TRBV6-6,TRBJ2-2,TGTGCCAGCAGTTACTCAGGGGGCACCCTGTTTTTT,CASSYSGGTLFF
once,TRBD2,TRBV2,TRBJ2-7,TGTGCCAGCAGGGGCGGTGGGACTAGCGGTTCCTACGAGCAGTACTTC,CASRGGGTSGSYEQYF
-,-,TRBV5-1,TRBJ2-1,TGCGCCAGCAGCTTGGAACAGGCTTTCAATGAGCAGTTCTTC,CASSLEQAFNEQFF
-,TRBD2,TRBV19,TRBJ2-3,TGTGCCAGTAGTATGATTAGCGGGAGACGGGATACGCAGTATTTT,CASSMISGRRDTQYF
-,TRBD2,TRBV6-5,TRBJ2-5,TGTGCCAGCAGTTACGGTGGGACTAGCGGAGAGACCCAGTACTTC,CASSYGGTSGETQYF
-,-,TRBV6-5,TRBJ1-6,TGTGCCAGCACGACAGGAGTCTCCTATAATTCACCCCTCCACTTT,CASTTGVSYNSPLHF
-,TRBD2,TRBV5-6,TRBJ2-5,TGTGCCAGTTCTGAGAGCGGGGGGGCTTTCGAGACCCAGTACTTC,CASSESGGAFETQYF
few,-,TRBV18,TRBJ2-5,TGTGCCAGCTCACCCGGGGCCCAAGAGACCCAGTACTTC,CASSPGAQETQYF
-,-,TRBV5-4,TRBJ1-2,TGTGCCAGCAGCTTGGAGGGCTATGGCTACACCTTC,CASSLEGYGYTF
-,-,TRBV10-3,TRBJ2-5,TGTGCCATCAGCCCCGCCGGCGCGGAGACCCAGTACTTC,CAISPAGAETQYF